The rows below give T cell receptor beta chains drawn from one sample of a study of T-cell memory formation after mild COVID-19. Using its own MiXCR run on the 5' RACE reads, TCRdb lists one record per CDR3 protein. The sample holds hundreds of thousands of distinct CDR3 sequences, roughly 20% seen once. Source material: PBMCs or a T cell subset sorted from them (not recorded which). The receptor set was obtained from an adult woman who had mild COVID-19 (a few samples of this study predate the infection). Cell type and time point are not known. The CDR3 runs from the conserved cysteine through the conserved F or W. D genes are given only for firm matches. Not every row has a clone size; where given, it reads once, few, many or a size class.

>TRBJ2-7|TRBV20-1|-|many
CSAIIPGGTYEQYF
TGCAGTGCTATAATTCCAGGTGGGACTTACGAGCAGTACTTC
>TRBJ2-7|TRBV29-1|-|-
CSVVGDGDEQYF
TGCAGCGTTGTGGGCGATGGGGACGAGCAGTACTTC
>TRBJ2-1|TRBV20-1|-|-
CSARRGFENEQFF
TGCAGTGCTAGGAGGGGGTTTGAGAATGAGCAGTTCTTC
>TRBJ2-7|TRBV18|-|-
CASSPLPSPVEQYF
TGTGCCAGCTCACCCCTACCGTCCCCCGTCGAGCAGTACTTC
>TRBJ2-7|TRBV9|TRBD2|-
CASSVGTSGPYEQYF
TGTGCCAGCAGCGTAGGAACTAGCGGACCCTACGAGCAGTACTTC
>TRBJ1-1|TRBV12-3/TRBV12-4|-|many
CASSLGAALNTEAFF
TGTGCCAGCAGTTTAGGCGCAGCCCTCAACACTGAAGCTTTCTTT
>TRBJ2-3|TRBV4-1|-|few
CASSQEGNTQYF
TGCGCCAGCAGCCAAGAAGGTAATACGCAGTATTTT
>TRBJ2-5|TRBV7-9|-|few
CASSFAGSGETQYF
TGTGCCAGCAGCTTCGCAGGATCGGGGGAGACCCAGTACTTC
>TRBJ1-5|TRBV20-1|-|-
CSASTVSNQPQHF
TGCAGTGCTAGCACAGTTAGCAATCAGCCCCAGCATTTT
>TRBJ2-2|TRBV6-5|TRBD1|few
CASSYRGSGTGELFF
TGTGCCAGCAGCTACAGGGGGTCGGGCACCGGGGAGCTGTTTTTT
>TRBJ2-3|TRBV5-1|TRBD2|few
CASSLPGTSETDTQYF
TGCGCCAGCAGCTTGCCCGGGACTAGCGAGACAGATACGCAGTATTTT
>TRBJ1-1|TRBV20-1|-|-
CSARDFKETKPEAFF
TGCAGTGCTAGAGATTTCAAGGAAACTAAGCCTGAAGCTTTCTTT
>TRBJ2-1|TRBV11-2|TRBD2|-
CASSLYSGRANEQFF
TGTGCCAGCAGCTTATATAGCGGGAGGGCGAATGAGCAGTTCTTC
>TRBJ2-5|TRBV7-2|-|few
CASSKGRNQETQYF
TGTGCCAGCAGCAAGGGACGGAACCAAGAGACCCAGTACTTC